Following are 3 T cell receptor beta chains from one sample sequenced in a study of blood T cell repertoires in COVID-19 (dated by TCRdb to about 2020). Library method: the immunoSEQ multiplex PCR assay. The clones in this table, taken by TCRdb from immuneACCESS, are in-frame only. Not every clone is retained; where verified, under half of the shortfall comes from an unresolved V gene, and the cause of the rest is unknown. Counted in this sample were 300,000 to 350,000 clones; 90% to 95% of them appeared once. The top ten clonotypes cover less than 4% of the sample. What was sequenced was PBMCs or T cells enriched from blood (not recorded which). The receptor set was obtained from a woman aged 25 to 39 who had been exposed to COVID-19.

The genes are TRBV11-3 and TRBJ2-1; possible D gene TRBD2, 5 bases. Germline loops: CDR1 SGHNT, CDR2 YENEEA. This CDR3 contains 14 residues. Trimming took 5 bases from V and 5 from J, leaving 13 bases between them. The CDR3 region is CASSPGRWHNEQFF. CDR3 in DNA: TGTGCCAGCAGCCCTGGGAGATGGCACAATGAGCAGTTCTTC. Based on the CDR3 plus reference TRBV11-3 and TRBJ2-1, the full variable domain is EAGVVQSPRYKIIEKKQPVAFWCNPISGHNTLYWYLQNLGQGPELLIRYENEEAVDDSQLPKDRFSAERLKGVDSTLKIQPAELGDSAVYLCASSPGRWHNEQFFGPGTRLTVL.

This clone was observed a single time. The V gene is TRBV10-3, the J gene TRBJ1-1; 8 positions agree with TRBD1. V shed 6 bases, J shed 8 bases, and the junction held 8 bases outside the gene matches. CDR3 length equals 13 residues. Germline CDR1 and CDR2: ENHRY and SYGVKD. The DNA for the CDR3 is TGTGCCATCAGGGGGGGACAGGCTTACGAAGCTTTCTTT. Residues: CAIRGGQAYEAFF.

The rearrangement joins TRBV5-4 to TRBJ1-1, with a tentative D call TRBD1 (5 bases). The length of the CDR3 is 15 residues. Trimming stripped 1 base from V and 1 base from J, with 11 bases between. Germline CDR1 and CDR2: SGHNT and YYREEE (reference sequence). The CDR3 protein is CASSLRGAGNTEAFF. The CDR3 region has the DNA TGTGCCAGCAGCTTGCGCGGGGCGGGGAACACTGAAGCTTTCTTT.